This T cell receptor (beta chain) appears in the sequencing data of a study of CD8 T cells in Susac syndrome. The RNA, about 0.45 to 1 ug, was put through reverse transcription using random hexamers. TCRdb re-called the immunoSEQ multiplex PCR reads with MiXCR, one entry per CDR3 protein. The repertoire holds some 300,000 distinct CDR3 sequences, with around 83% as singletons. Germline CDR1 and CDR2: SGHAT and FQNNGV. V lost 1 base and J lost 8; bases outside the gene matches: 7. The length of the CDR3 is 15 residues. This sequence was found in a human donor with multiple sclerosis. The sequenced material came from CD8+ T cells from PBMCs. The chain links TRBV11-2 to TRBJ2-1, with 8 bases lining up with TRBD2. The CDR3 DNA sequence: TGTGCCAGCAGCTTAGCCCGAGCGGGAGTTGATGAGCAGTTCTTC. Amino acid sequence: CASSLARAGVDEQFF.